The clone carrying this T cell receptor beta chain was recorded only once. This record comes from a study of blood T cell repertoires in COVID-19. Study-wide context: Material from acute and convalescent COVID-19 was sourced from the United States, Italy and Spain. T cells, B-cell-depleted T cells, or PBMCs supplied cDNA or gDNA.

In Seattle, patients joined the study during active infection and were tracked longitudinally. Methods used by the authors: Amplification from reference gene primers served as the basis for estimated nucleated cell counts. Data came from immunoSEQ multiplex PCR; TCRdb stores just in-frame clones and leaves some out. V, J and clone size were drawn from that table, and D and trimming were deduced from the DNA. This sample has about 230,000 clones; 85% occur once, and the top ten carry roughly 4.6%. The sequenced material came from peripheral blood. This TCR was recovered from a man aged 50 or older with COVID-19, enrolled during active disease.

CDR3 sequence: CASSETGLGAYGYTF. CDR3 nucleotides: TGCGCCAGCAGCGAGACAGGGTTGGGCGCCTATGGCTACACCTTC. This chain joins TRBV5-1 and TRBJ1-2; 7 bases line up with TRBD1. The germline V gene encodes CDR1 SGHRS and CDR2 YFSETQ. V lost 4 bases, J lost 4 bases, and 10 bases stayed unmatched. The CDR3 extends over 15 amino acids.